Below, one TCR beta chain is given with its context. What it binds is unknown. The entry originates in a study of shared clonotypes between healthy human individuals. The wider study: Three men and two women, aged 18 to 49, were donors. Study-wide results and caveats: Sampling included only blood; tissue repertoires likely differ.

Germline V gives CDR1 SNHLY, CDR2 FYNNEI. V lost 6 bases to trimming and J lost 4 bases, with 12 bases between them. The CDR3 is 13 residues long. It was across several immunoSEQ plates that each subset's genomic DNA was evenly split. TCRdb's table, derived via immunoSEQ multiplex PCR, lists solely in-frame clones and lacks some. This sample has 2 million to 2.5 million clones; roughly 95% occur once, and the top ten carry about 0.13%. This clonotype originated in a man younger than 35 in good health. The genes are TRBV2 and TRBJ1-1, with D unresolved. Input material: naive CD4+ T cells sorted from blood. The subset here: CD45RA+ positively selected. This CDR3 is CASRGYEGTEAFF. The CDR3 coding sequence is TGTGCCAGCAGGGGTTATGAGGGCACTGAAGCTTTCTTT.